The T cell receptor beta chain under discussion was sequenced for a study of cytomegalovirus exposure and HLA in healthy donors. Findings and limits, study-wide: Later analysis placed DRB1 highest and HLA-C lowest in TCR association rates, which differed by HLA locus. Certain sequence variants were highly shared and formed a cluster, and this cluster was likely a sequencing artifact. Per a prior analysis, the majority of TCR beta V segments were productive roughly 87% or roughly 30% of the time.

PCR was performed using 60 Vbeta and 13 Jbeta primers. TCRdb's copy holds only in-frame clones and misses some; the assay was immunoSEQ multiplex PCR. The sample carries 150,000 to 200,000 clones, about 85% recorded once. There are a few counts of this clone. Its cognate antigen is unknown. Sequencing was carried out using PBMCs. This receptor was taken from a woman between 45 and 60 years old in good health and CMV-seronegative.

CDR3 sequence (DNA): TGTGCCAGCAGCTTAATTACAGGGGGCGCGGGCTATGGCTACACCTTC. This translates into CASSLITGGAGYGYTF. The V call is TRBV5-4, the J call TRBJ1-2; 9 positions agree with TRBD1. The CDR3 sequence is 16 residues long. Germline CDR1 SGHNT, CDR2 YYREEE (reference sequence). V shed 2 bases, J shed 4 bases, and the junction held 9 bases outside the gene matches.